The clone carrying this T cell receptor beta chain turned up a few times. Its target is not known. The data stem from a study of immune evolution from preneoplasia to lung adenocarcinoma. Study-wide results and limits: Top clone share appeared to fall from AAH through AIS, MIA, adenocarcinoma.

V shed 7 bases, J shed 4 bases, and the junction held 3 bases outside the gene matches. Germline V gene lookup returns CDR1 SNHLY and CDR2 FYNNEI. The CDR3 totals 12 residues. The protocol was immunoSEQ multiplex PCR, while the TCRdb copy is restricted to in-frame clones and leaves out a portion. This sample carries under 8,500 clones, around 73% of them seen once, and the ten largest clones take 5.5% to 7%. The rearrangement uses TRBV2 and TRBJ2-5, with 7 bases identical to TRBD1. The receptor was derived from a person aged 55-80 years with lung adenocarcinoma. Material: FFPE adjacent normal lung tissue. CDR3 region: CASKGDRETQYF. CDR3 DNA: TGTGCCAGCAAGGGGGACAGAGAGACCCAGTACTTC.